This T cell receptor (beta chain) was retrieved from a study of technical replicates of blood from a handful of donors. Trimming took 4 bases from V and 4 from J; bases not matched to a gene: 9. The CDR3 consists of 15 residues. Per the germline V gene, CDR1 is SGHNT and CDR2 is YYREEE (reference sequence). The assay was immunoSEQ multiplex PCR, and TCRdb's table has in-frame clones only and misses some. Altogether tens of thousands of clones are present, 96% being singletons, with the ten largest covering about 0.2%. The V gene is TRBV5-4, the J gene TRBJ2-7; 9 bases are a match to TRBD1. The clonotype originates from a human donor in good health. Sequencing was performed on T cells isolated from PBMCs. This chain's CDR3 is CASSPRTGESYEQYF. Written as DNA, the CDR3 is TGTGCCAGCAGCCCTCGGACAGGGGAAAGTTACGAGCAGTACTTC.